This T cell receptor beta chain was sequenced in a study of blood T cell repertoires in COVID-19. Overall study context: PBMCs, B-cell-depleted T cells, or T cells provided the cDNA or gDNA that made up the material.

The CDR3 runs to 15 residues. The germline V gene has CDR1 SGDLS and CDR2 YYNGEE. J gave up 0 bases and V 7 bases, and 7 bases lay outside the gene matches. Per the original methods: Nucleated cell counts were estimated from reference gene primer amplification. Clones were read by immunoSEQ multiplex PCR, and TCRdb kept only the in-frame ones, dropping some. D and trimming were read from the DNA, whereas the V and J calls and clone size are those reported in that table. The profile shows 110,000 or so clones, 80% to 90% of them singletons. J is TRBJ2-1 and V is TRBV9; 7 bases match TRBD2. The source is a woman aged 70 to 79 with acute or convalescent COVID-19. Sequenced material: peripheral blood. CDR3 nucleotide sequence: TGTGCCAGCGGCAGACTAGCCGCCTCCTACAATGAGCAGTTCTTC. The encoded protein is CASGRLAASYNEQFF.